A selection of T cell receptor beta chains follows, all from one sample in a study of blood T cell repertoires in COVID-19. Clones were read by immunoSEQ multiplex PCR, and TCRdb kept only the in-frame ones, dropping some. The repertoire holds approximately 170,000 clones, with approximately 87% as singletons. Material: peripheral blood. The receptors stem from a woman in her 70s with acute or convalescent COVID-19. CDR3s include the opening cysteine and the closing phenylalanine or tryptophan. The order of the fields is J gene, D gene, clone size, V gene, CDR3 protein, CDR3 DNA. The D gene is left open where the match is weak. The size field is filled for only some rows; it gives once, few, many or a size class.

>TRBJ1-5|.|.|TRBV6-5
CASSDSGGNQPQHF
TGTGCCAGCAGTGACTCAGGGGGCAATCAGCCCCAGCATTTT
>TRBJ2-1|TRBD2|.|TRBV6-2/TRBV6-3
CASSRETSNVEQFF
TGTGCCAGCAGTCGCGAGACTAGCAATGTTGAGCAGTTCTTC
>TRBJ2-7|TRBD1|.|TRBV12-5
CASGIQGAGEQYF
TGTGCTAGTGGTATACAGGGGGCTGGCGAGCAGTACTTC
>TRBJ2-1|TRBD1|.|TRBV7-8
CASSLAPRGQGNEQFF
TGTGCCAGCAGCTTAGCCCCTAGGGGGCAAGGCAATGAGCAGTTCTTC
>TRBJ2-5|TRBD2|.|TRBV7-6
CASRPTSGSFGTQYF
TGTGCCAGCAGGCCGACTAGCGGGAGTTTTGGGACCCAGTACTTC
>TRBJ2-3|TRBD1|.|TRBV24-1
CATSDLGTGPQYF
TGTGCCACCAGTGATTTAGGGACAGGGCCGCAGTATTTT
>TRBJ2-1|TRBD1|few|TRBV6-2/TRBV6-3
CASSYTKGQGISYNEQFF
TGTGCCAGCAGTTACACGAAGGGACAGGGTATATCCTACAATGAGCAGTTCTTC
>TRBJ1-3|.|few|TRBV5-4
CASSSSFSGNTIYF
TGTGCCAGCAGCTCGAGTTTCTCTGGAAACACCATATATTTT
>TRBJ2-1|TRBD2|.|TRBV14
CASSQVGLAGGLSYNEQFF
TGTGCCAGCAGCCAAGTAGGACTAGCGGGAGGGCTTTCCTACAATGAGCAGTTCTTC
>TRBJ1-1|.|.|TRBV4-3
CASSQAVVLEGENTEAFF
TGCGCCAGCAGCCAAGCCGTCGTACTGGAGGGAGAGAACACTGAAGCTTTCTTT
>TRBJ1-2|.|.|TRBV5-6
CASSRDTLNYGYTF
TGTGCCAGCAGTCGGGACACCCTTAACTATGGCTACACCTTC
>TRBJ1-1|.|.|TRBV10-2
CASTGAYTEAFF
TGCGCCAGCACAGGGGCTTATACTGAAGCTTTCTTT
>TRBJ2-3|.|.|TRBV6-5
CASRGQVADTQYF
TGTGCCAGCAGGGGCCAGGTCGCAGATACGCAGTATTTT
>TRBJ1-5|TRBD1|.|TRBV27
CASSFQGDQPQHF
TGTGCCAGCAGTTTTCAGGGGGATCAGCCCCAGCATTTT
>TRBJ2-7|TRBD1|.|TRBV6-2/TRBV6-3
CASSYLSGTGDIYEQYF
TGTGCCAGCAGTTACCTCTCCGGGACAGGGGACATCTACGAGCAGTACTTC
>TRBJ1-2|TRBD1|.|TRBV5-4
CASSLGFRTGPNGYTF
TGTGCCAGCAGCTTGGGGTTTCGGACAGGGCCAAATGGCTACACCTTC
>TRBJ2-2|TRBD1|.|TRBV4-2
CASRLGTASNTGELFF
TGTGCCAGCAGACTCGGGACAGCCTCGAACACCGGGGAGCTGTTTTTT